The clone carrying this T cell receptor beta chain came up a few times. TCRdb keeps only in-frame clones here, not all; method: immunoSEQ multiplex PCR. The sample contains some 140,000 clones, roughly 94% of which appear only once. The sample is drawn from a study of T cell responses to AZD1222 COVID-19 vaccine. The CDR3 is 13 amino acids. V gave up 6 bases and J gave up 6 bases, with 12 bases separating them. This clonotype was obtained from an adult in good health. This specimen was peripheral blood, taken on day 0 of AZD1222 vaccination. The gene calls are TRBV12-3 or TRBV12-4 and TRBJ1-5; the D is unclear. The CDR3 here is CASSGSSIQPQHF. In nucleotides, the CDR3 is TGTGCCAGCAGCGGGAGTTCCATTCAGCCCCAGCATTTT.